The 14 T cell receptor beta chains given below trace back to one sample, sequenced in a study of cytomegalovirus exposure and HLA in healthy donors. PCR amplification relied on 60 Vbeta primers (plus 13 Jbeta primers). Assay: immunoSEQ multiplex PCR; the TCRdb copy retains only in-frame clones and omits some. This table has around 150,000 clones, over 60% appearing once. What was sequenced was PBMCs. These receptors originate from a woman aged 25 to 39 in good health and CMV-seropositive.

As for this clone: An end of the junction differs from the germline gene, which may be a read error. DNA for the CDR3: TGTGCCACCAGCAGAGATCGGGAGGGAAGGCACTTC. Translation: CATSRDREGRHF. The genes are TRBV15 and TRBJ2-7; 8 bases line up with TRBD2. The germline V gene has CDR1 LNHNV and CDR2 YYDKDF (reference sequence). The CDR3 loop spans 12 amino acids. Full variable domain (remainder filled in from reference TRBV15 and TRBJ2-7): DAMVIQNPRYQVTQFGKPVTLSCSQTLNHNVMYWYQQKSSQAPKLLFHYYDKDFNNEADTPDNFQSRRPNTSFCFLDIRSPGLGDTAMYLCATSRDREGRHFGPGTRLTVT.

The V and J genes are TRBV4-2 and TRBJ1-4; TRBD1 is a possible D gene (6 bases). Per germline, CDR1 LGHNA and CDR2 YNFKEQ. The CDR3 spans 15 residues. Deletions cut 0 bases from V and 10 bases from J, with 15 bases between. In DNA, the CDR3 is TGTGCCAGCAGCCAAGATGGGGGCCAGGGACCAAAACTGTTTTTT. This codes for CASSQDGGQGPKLFF.

This clone was recorded a few times. The junction does not match germline at one end; this may be a read error. The chain combines TRBV2 with TRBJ2-3, with D hard to call. The length of the CDR3 is 12 residues. Germline V gene sequence: CDR1 SNHLY, CDR2 FYNNEI. For the CDR3, the DNA is TGTGCCAGCAGACTAATAGCAGATGCGCAGTATTTT. This encodes CASRLIADAQYF.

As regards this clone: The same CDR3 arises from other DNA sequences in this sample as well. J is TRBJ1-5 and V is TRBV6-5; 8 bases match TRBD1. The V gene end was trimmed by 0 bases and the J gene end by 0 bases; junction bases not matched to a gene: 1. The CDR3 sequence is 16 residues long. The germline V gene has CDR1 MNHEY and CDR2 SVGAGI. CDR3 region: CASSYSQGASNQPQHF. DNA for the CDR3: TGTGCCAGCAGTTACTCGCAGGGGGCTAGCAATCAGCCCCAGCATTTT.

The chain employs TRBV21-1 and TRBJ1-2; TRBD1, the table's D call, was not compared with the DNA. TRBV21-1 is a known pseudogene. The length of the CDR3 is 16 residues. The CDR3 reads CASSKVSRQGAYGYTF. CDR3 DNA: TGTGCCAGCAGCAAAGTGAGTCGGCAGGGGGCCTATGGCTACACCTTC.

The chain employs TRBV9 and TRBJ2-7, with D perhaps TRBD1 (6 bases). Per germline, CDR1 SGDLS and CDR2 YYNGEE. V was pared by 3 bases and J by 7 bases, with 14 bases between. CDR3 size: 13 residues. The CDR3 nucleotides are TGTGCCAGCAGCGGGGACACGACGGGGGAGCAGTACTTC. Its protein is CASSGDTTGEQYF.

This sequence joins TRBV4-1 and TRBJ2-7, with D perhaps matching TRBD2 (7 bases). V lost 2 bases, J lost 2 bases, and 13 bases lay in between. The CDR3 is made up of 15 amino acids. Germline V gene sequence: CDR1 MGHRA, CDR2 YSYEKL. CDR3 bases: TGCGCCAGCAGCCAACTGGAGGGGGGGCCCTACGAGCAGTACTTC. Protein: CASSQLEGGPYEQYF.

V is TRBV2 and J is TRBJ1-2, with D possibly matching TRBD1 (5 bases). CDR3 length: 14 amino acids. Germline CDR1 is SNHLY and CDR2 is FYNNEI. V lost 5 bases and J 2 bases, leaving 12 bases between the germline ends. The CDR3 nucleotides read TGTGCCAGCAGTCGGGGGGTAAGGAACTATGGCTACACCTTC. Protein product: CASSRGVRNYGYTF.

The table lists this clone with a few counts. V is TRBV2 and J is TRBJ1-4, with D possibly matching TRBD1 (5 bases). V was shortened by 2 bases and J by 8 bases, with 12 bases between the two germline ends. The germline gives CDR1 SNHLY, CDR2 FYNNEI. The CDR3 spans 14 residues. This chain's CDR3 is CASSEQGGWEKLFF. The CDR3 region has the DNA TGTGCCAGCAGTGAACAGGGTGGGTGGGAAAAACTGTTTTTT.

The V call is TRBV7-9, the J call TRBJ2-7; TRBD2 might be the D (5 bases). The V gene lost 6 bases and the J gene lost 2 bases, with 14 bases spanning the gap. From germline, CDR1 is SEHNR and CDR2 FQNEAQ (reference sequence). This CDR3 has 14 amino acids. Here the CDR3 reads CASSRRVETYEQYV. CDR3 nucleotides: TGTGCCAGCAGTCGGCGGGTTGAAACCTACGAGCAGTACGTC.

The J gene is TRBJ1-2, the V gene TRBV11-2; D not certain. The CDR3 runs 13 residues. V was trimmed by 3 bases and J by 2 bases, leaving 7 bases between them. Per the germline V gene, CDR1 is SGHAT and CDR2 is FQNNGV. The CDR3 DNA reads as TGTGCCAGCAGCTTCTCAGTGAACTATGGCTACACCTTC. Protein sequence: CASSFSVNYGYTF.

This clone was seen a single time. The rearrangement links TRBV27 to TRBJ2-1, with a possible D match to TRBD1 (5 bases). CDR1 and CDR2 from the germline V gene are MNHEY and SMNVEV (reference sequence). The V end was cut by 6 bases, the J end by 2 bases, with 17 bases between. The CDR3 is 16 residues long. The chain's CDR3 is CASSETQTDPYNEQFF. CDR3 coding DNA: TGTGCCAGCAGCGAAACCCAGACAGACCCCTACAATGAGCAGTTCTTC.

V gene TRBV5-1 combines with J gene TRBJ2-1; 8 bases are shared with TRBD1. The V segment lost 0 bases and the J segment 10 bases; nucleotides outside the gene matches: 12. Per germline, CDR1 SGHRS and CDR2 YFSETQ. The CDR3 loop spans 16 amino acids. CDR3 residues: CASSLAKGQGVEEQFF. The CDR3 nucleotides are TGCGCCAGCAGCTTGGCCAAAGGACAGGGAGTGGAGGAGCAGTTCTTC.

The V gene is TRBV5-1, the J gene TRBJ2-7; D is unclear. Germline CDR1 and CDR2: SGHRS and YFSETQ. Between the trimmed V and J ends, which lost 9 bases and 4 bases, there was a span of 11 bases. The CDR3 runs 11 residues. CDR3 residues: CANSKEYEQYF. CDR3 DNA: TGCGCCAACTCCAAGGAGTACGAGCAGTACTTC.